The rows below give T cell receptor beta chains drawn from one sample of a study of CD8 T cells in Susac syndrome. TCRdb independently ran MiXCR on the immunoSEQ multiplex PCR reads; one entry per CDR3 protein. This sample has some 190,000 distinct CDR3 sequences, with over 85% found just once. Source material: CD4+ T cells from PBMCs. The source is a human donor in good health. Both conserved end residues are part of each CDR3. A D gene is named only where the DNA matches it firmly.

cdr3_length,d_call,j_call,v_call,cdr3_aa
14,.,TRBJ2-5,TRBV20-1,CSAGSGTPAGEQYF
14,TRBD1,TRBJ2-7,TRBV2,CASSPETGNYEQYF
14,.,TRBJ1-2,TRBV5-1,CASSLMAVNYGYTF
12,.,TRBJ1-1,TRBV11-3,CASSRGGPEAFF
12,.,TRBJ2-2,TRBV10-3,CAIGGNTGELFF
16,TRBD2,TRBJ2-3,TRBV5-1,CASSRRTSRGTDTQYF
17,.,TRBJ2-2,TRBV5-1,CASSPEPGHSNTGELFF
16,.,TRBJ2-3,TRBV9,CASGPRGRRPWDTQYF
17,TRBD1,TRBJ1-6,TRBV7-9,CASSISAGPGGNSPLHF
13,TRBD1,TRBJ1-2,TRBV27,CASRAGQGGGYTF
12,.,TRBJ2-7,TRBV3-1,CASSQPGGEQYF
15,.,TRBJ2-6,TRBV24-1,CATSDPDSGANVLTF
14,.,TRBJ1-3,TRBV7-2,CASSLPGGGNTIYF
20,TRBD2,TRBJ2-4,TRBV9,CASSVGIAGESFLAKNIQYF
15,.,TRBJ2-2,TRBV30,CAWGDGVGDPGELFF
16,TRBD1,TRBJ1-1,TRBV7-2,CASSFPLGQGMSEAFF
11,.,TRBJ2-5,TRBV5-6,CASSFGQIQYF
14,.,TRBJ1-6,TRBV20-1,CSARETVANSPLHF
13,.,TRBJ2-7,TRBV2,CASSEEAAYEQYF
17,.,TRBJ1-5,TRBV12-2,CASRSTGDPARSQPQHF
15,.,TRBJ1-5,TRBV15,CATSRDGSAEQPQHF
17,TRBD2,TRBJ2-2,TRBV7-3,CASSFGGSGGKTGELFF
15,TRBD2,TRBJ2-3,TRBV20-1,CSARVARGISDTQYF
11,.,TRBJ1-2,TRBV12-3/TRBV12-4,CASSYRAGYTF
15,.,TRBJ1-2,TRBV25-1,CASSGLYQGLGGYTF
14,.,TRBJ1-6,TRBV19,CASTPAGDNSPLHF
16,.,TRBJ1-3,TRBV5-1,CASSSGASFTGNTIYF
14,TRBD1,TRBJ1-4,TRBV12-3/TRBV12-4,CASRRTGANEKLFF
14,.,TRBJ2-6,TRBV29-1,CSVEAGAGANVLTF
12,.,TRBJ2-5,TRBV9,CASSSVRETQYF
12,.,TRBJ2-5,TRBV12-3/TRBV12-4,CASNGGGETQYF
12,.,TRBJ2-5,TRBV28,CASSSGLVTQYF
15,.,TRBJ2-5,TRBV7-2,CASSPDSGTARDQYF
13,.,TRBJ1-1,TRBV6-2/TRBV6-3,CATHGWGNTEAFF
14,TRBD2,TRBJ2-3,TRBV5-1,CASSVTAGADTQYF
15,.,TRBJ1-6,TRBV7-2,CASRGAPVDNSPLHF
15,.,TRBJ2-2,TRBV4-1,CASSLPGLSTGELFF
12,.,TRBJ2-7,TRBV5-1,CASSLGNYEQYF
13,TRBD1,TRBJ1-5,TRBV19,CASQGGGNQPQHF
14,.,TRBJ1-3,TRBV29-1,CSVEMAPAGNTIYF
13,.,TRBJ2-3,TRBV5-1,CASRGEGTDTQYF